This T cell receptor (beta chain) stems from a study of T cell repertoires in cytomegalovirus infection. Whole-study context: Well-studied HLA-B-restricted epitopes and recently identified HLA-C-restricted epitopes of CMV were both used in the study. Shared public TCR beta signatures pointed to both CMV infection and a matching HLA type.

General observations from the study: Within the response measured ex vivo, HLA-C-restricted CMV-specific TCR beta clonotypes were dominant.

The CDR3 is 16 amino acids. Germline-derived CDR1 and CDR2 are SGHRS and YFSETQ. V lost 2 bases to trimming and J lost 4 bases, with 18 bases between them. TCRdb processed the reads anew with MiXCR; each CDR3 protein has one entry. The table records around 900,000 distinct CDR3 sequences, 30% to 40% of them present only once. Worth noting for this clonotype: Its target is unknown.

V is TRBV5-1 and J is TRBJ1-2, with D uncertain. The clonotype was recovered from a human donor in good health (CMV status not recorded). Some clones in this sample may be carry-over from other donors' samples. Here the sequenced sample was cultured CD8+ T cells from PBMCs, taken from culture after CMV antigen stimulation. CDR3 bases: TGCGCCAGCAGCTTCTACATCCCGTCCGGGGTCTATGGCTACACCTTC. Encoded protein: CASSFYIPSGVYGYTF.